Sequencing of this T cell receptor beta chain was carried out in a study of T cells in Graves' hyperthyroidism and ophthalmopathy. The source material, RNA transcripts, was used to amplify TCR beta CDR3 regions. The study used the HTBI primer set for a first-round RT-PCR of the TCR CDR3. TCRdb reanalysed the multiplex PCR reads using MiXCR and keeps one entry per CDR3 protein. The sample holds approximately 210,000 distinct CDR3 sequences; over 15% are singletons and the top ten take approximately 46%. Looked up from germline, CDR1 is KGHSH and CDR2 is LQKENI. Trimming removed 3 bases from V and 2 bases from J, with 8 bases in between. This CDR3 spans 13 amino acids. This clonotype was recorded many times. Diagnoses rested on clinical symptoms, serum thyroxine and TRAb, thyroid ultrasound and orbital computed tomography.

The receptor was isolated from a man aged 50 or older with Graves' hyperthyroidism. The specimen was blood. The rearrangement joins TRBV18 to TRBJ2-7; TRBD2 might be the D (5 bases). The CDR3 protein is CASSPSGAYEQYF. Here the CDR3 DNA reads TGTGCCAGCTCACCCTCCGGGGCCTACGAGCAGTACTTC.